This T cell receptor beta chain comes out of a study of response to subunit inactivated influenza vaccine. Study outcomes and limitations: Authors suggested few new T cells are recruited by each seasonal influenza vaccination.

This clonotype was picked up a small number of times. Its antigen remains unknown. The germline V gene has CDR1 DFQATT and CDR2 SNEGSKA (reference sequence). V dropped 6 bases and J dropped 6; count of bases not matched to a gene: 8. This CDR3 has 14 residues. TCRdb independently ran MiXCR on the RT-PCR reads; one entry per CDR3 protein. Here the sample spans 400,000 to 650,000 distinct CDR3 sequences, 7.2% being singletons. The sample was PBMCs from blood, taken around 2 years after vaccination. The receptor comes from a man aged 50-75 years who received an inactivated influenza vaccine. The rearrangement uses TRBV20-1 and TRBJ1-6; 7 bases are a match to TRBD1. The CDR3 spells CSARPGTVNSPLHF. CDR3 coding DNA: TGCAGTGCCAGGCCTGGGACAGTTAATTCACCCCTCCACTTT.